Listed below are T cell receptor beta chains from one sample, sequenced in a study of shared clonotypes between healthy human individuals. The method was immunoSEQ multiplex PCR; TCRdb's version includes in-frame clones alone and lacks a portion of them. Found here are 650,000 to 800,000 clones, around 90% of them singletons; the top ten hold about 24%. The material sequenced was naive CD8+ T cells sorted from blood. These receptors came from a man under 40 in good health. Each CDR3 is given with its conserved first and last residue. A D gene is named only where the DNA matches it firmly. Rows give clone size only sometimes, using once, few, many, or a class for an expanded clone.

v_call	d_call	clone_size	j_call	cdr3_nt	cdr3_aa
TRBV7-8	TRBD2	NA	TRBJ2-7	TGTGCCAGCAGCTTACCCTACGGGACTAGCGGGAACTACGAGCAGTACTTC	CASSLPYGTSGNYEQYF
TRBV7-6	NA	NA	TRBJ2-3	TGTGCCAGCGGCCCCTTGCCTGGGGCAGATACGCAGTATTTT	CASGPLPGADTQYF
TRBV28	NA	NA	TRBJ1-2	TGTGCCAGCAGTTTCCGCCCACAGGAGATTCCAGCTAACTATGGCTACACCTTC	CASSFRPQEIPANYGYTF
TRBV9	TRBD1	few	TRBJ1-2	TGTGCCAGCAGCGGCACAGGGGTGGGCTACACCTTC	CASSGTGVGYTF
TRBV4-1	NA	NA	TRBJ2-1	TGCGCCAGCAGCCAATTAATCGTTCTAGCGACTGCCTACAATGAGCAGTTCTTC	CASSQLIVLATAYNEQFF
TRBV4-3	TRBD1	NA	TRBJ2-7	TGCGCCAGCAGCTTCACAGGGGGGATCGACGAGCAGTACTTC	CASSFTGGIDEQYF
TRBV27	NA	NA	TRBJ2-7	TGTGCCAGCAGTCAGGGAGGAGGCTCCTACGAGCAGTACTTC	CASSQGGGSYEQYF
TRBV27	NA	NA	TRBJ1-5	TGTGCCAGCAGTTTTCTGCCAGGACTAAATCAGCCCCAGCATTTT	CASSFLPGLNQPQHF
TRBV28	NA	few	TRBJ2-5	TGTGCCAGCAGGCTTCCGGGTGGGAACCAAGAGACCCAGTACTTC	CASRLPGGNQETQYF
TRBV4-2	TRBD2	NA	TRBJ2-1	TGTGCCAGCAGCCAAGATCGTTCTAGCGGAATATACAATGAGCAGTTCTTC	CASSQDRSSGIYNEQFF
TRBV27	NA	NA	TRBJ2-7	TGTGCCAGCAGGGATCCGGGCGGTAGGGAGCAGTACTTC	CASRDPGGREQYF
TRBV27	TRBD1	NA	TRBJ2-3	TGTGCCAGCGGGATCCGGGACAGGGGGCACTCAGATACGCAGTATTTT	CASGIRDRGHSDTQYF
TRBV6-1	TRBD2	NA	TRBJ2-3	TGTGCCAGCAGTGAAGGTTCTAGCGGGAGTACAGATACGCAGTATTTT	CASSEGSSGSTDTQYF
TRBV9	NA	NA	TRBJ2-5	TGTGCCAGCAGCGAGGGTGAGACCCAGTACTTC	CASSEGETQYF
TRBV19	TRBD1	NA	TRBJ1-1	TGTGCCAGTAGTATTGGCCTGGGACAGGGGGCGCGGAGTCCAGAAGCTTTCTTT	CASSIGLGQGARSPEAFF
TRBV7-9	TRBD1	once	TRBJ2-5	TGTGCCAGCATCACAGGGGATTCAGAGACCCAGTACTTC	CASITGDSETQYF
TRBV7-2	NA	NA	TRBJ2-1	TGTGCCAGCAGCTTAGGCGAAAGCTCCTACAATGAGCAGTTCTTC	CASSLGESSYNEQFF
TRBV29-1	NA	NA	TRBJ2-5	TGCAGCGTTGAAGACCCGGGCACGGAGCAAGAGACCCAGTACTTC	CSVEDPGTEQETQYF
TRBV4-3	TRBD2	NA	TRBJ2-1	TGCGCCAGCAGCCTCCAAGCGGGAGAGCCCTACAATGAGCAGTTCTTC	CASSLQAGEPYNEQFF
TRBV11-2	TRBD2	few	TRBJ2-5	TGTGCCAGCGGGACTAGCGTCTCCACCCAGTACTTC	CASGTSVSTQYF
TRBV27	NA	NA	TRBJ2-3	TGTGCCAGCAGTTCTAGCCCTATAGGAAAACTAACGCAGTATTTT	CASSSSPIGKLTQYF
TRBV4-3	TRBD2	NA	TRBJ2-1	TGCGCCAGCAGCCAAGATCGGAGGACTAGCGGGAGTTATGAGCAGTTCTTC	CASSQDRRTSGSYEQFF